This paragraph covers one T cell receptor (beta chain) sequence. No antigen is known for it. TCRdb independently ran MiXCR on the RT-PCR reads; one entry per CDR3 protein. The sample lists 650,000 to 850,000 distinct CDR3 sequences; about 14% were seen once. This specimen comes from a study of response to subunit inactivated influenza vaccine. The CDR3 extends over 14 amino acids. With 6 bases clipped from V and 5 bases from J, the junction kept 7 bases outside the gene matches. General study findings and limits: Researchers suggested that each seasonal influenza vaccination recruits few new T cells.

This material consisted of PBMCs from blood, taken around 14 days before vaccination. The chain is built from TRBV12-3 or TRBV12-4 and TRBJ1-3; 7 nucleotides align to TRBD1. This clonotype was obtained from a man aged 45 to 65 who received an inactivated influenza vaccine. The DNA of the CDR3 is TGTGCCAGCAGCCCCCGACAGGGTAGAAACACCATATATTTT. Its translation is CASSPRQGRNTIYF.